The rows below give T cell receptor beta chains drawn from one sample of a study of T cells in Graves' hyperthyroidism and ophthalmopathy. In TCRdb, the multiplex PCR reads were re-called with MiXCR into one record per CDR3 protein. The table lists approximately 490,000 distinct CDR3 sequences, under 25% of them singletons. Sequenced sample: blood. The receptors here all came from a woman in her 70s with Graves' ophthalmopathy. CDR3s include the opening cysteine and the closing phenylalanine or tryptophan. D genes are given only for firm matches. Rows give clone size only sometimes, using once, few, many, or a class for an expanded clone.

D gene,clone size,V gene,J gene,CDR3 DNA,CDR3 protein
NA,many,TRBV7-2,TRBJ1-1,TGTGCCAGCAGCTTAGAAGGCAGGGAGACTGAAGCTTTCTTT,CASSLEGRETEAFF
NA,NA,TRBV9,TRBJ2-1,TGTGCCAGCAGCGCCCCCGCGACACCCTACAATGAGCAGTTCTTC,CASSAPATPYNEQFF
NA,NA,TRBV18,TRBJ1-1,TGTGCCAGCTCACCAGAGACCCACACTGAAGCTTTCTTT,CASSPETHTEAFF
TRBD1,NA,TRBV29-1,TRBJ1-1,TGCAGCGTTAAGCAACGGGACAGGGGATTGAACACTGAAGCTTTCTTT,CSVKQRDRGLNTEAFF
NA,NA,TRBV5-1,TRBJ2-7,TGTGCCAGCAGCTTGACCGGGTTCGAGCAGTACTTC,CASSLTGFEQYF
NA,NA,TRBV9,TRBJ2-1,TGTGCCAGCAGCGTCCTGGATGAGCAGTTCTTC,CASSVLDEQFF
NA,few,TRBV5-1,TRBJ2-3,TGCGCCAGCAGCTTGGACAGGAGACCCACAGATACGCAGTATTTT,CASSLDRRPTDTQYF
NA,NA,TRBV12-3/TRBV12-4,TRBJ2-7,TGTGCCAGCAGTCCGTACAGGCCCTCCTACGAGCAGTACTTC,CASSPYRPSYEQYF
NA,few,TRBV7-2,TRBJ2-1,TGTGCCAGCAGCTTCACGGGTCAGGGTATCAGGTCCTACAATGAGCAGTTCTTC,CASSFTGQGIRSYNEQFF
NA,NA,TRBV20-1,TRBJ2-7,TGCAGTGCTGGAGATCCCGGGGGGGACAGGGTCTACGAGCAGTACTTC,CSAGDPGGDRVYEQYF